This TCR beta chain was obtained from a study of T cell repertoires in cytomegalovirus infection. Each CDR3 protein is one row after TCRdb ran MiXCR on the reads. The sample lists approximately 500,000 distinct CDR3 sequences; around 10% were seen once. This clonotype appeared many times. The clonotype comes from a human donor in good health (CMV status not recorded). Some clones in this sample may be carry-over from other donors' samples. Sequencing input: PBMCs.

CDR3 DNA: TGTGCCAGCAGTTACTCGAGGGGCCGGCCGGCGACTGAAGCTTTCTTT. As protein: CASSYSRGRPATEAFF. The V and J genes are TRBV6-5 and TRBJ1-1, with D maybe TRBD1 (5 bases). The CDR3 runs to 16 residues. V was cut by 0 bases and J by 5 bases, with 16 bases left in between. Germline CDR1 is MNHEY and CDR2 is SVGAGI.